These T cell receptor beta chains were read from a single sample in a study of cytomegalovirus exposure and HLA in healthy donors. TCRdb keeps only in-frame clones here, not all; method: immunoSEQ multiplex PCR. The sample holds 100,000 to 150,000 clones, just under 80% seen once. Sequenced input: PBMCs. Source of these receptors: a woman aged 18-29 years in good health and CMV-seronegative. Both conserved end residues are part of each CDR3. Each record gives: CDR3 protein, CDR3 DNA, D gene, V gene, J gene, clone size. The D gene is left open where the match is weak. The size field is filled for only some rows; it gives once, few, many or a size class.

CAISGTSLNEQFF	TGTGCCATCAGTGGGACTAGTCTGAATGAGCAGTTCTTC	TRBD2	TRBV10-3	TRBJ2-1	NA
CAWSVKGLAGLFEQYF	TGTGCCTGGAGTGTAAAGGGCCTAGCGGGACTGTTCGAGCAGTACTTC	TRBD2	TRBV30	TRBJ2-7	once
CASSLDMAGAIDEQFF	TGCGCCAGCAGCCTGGACATGGCGGGAGCCATCGATGAGCAGTTCTTC	TRBD2	TRBV5-1	TRBJ2-1	NA
CASSTLREDQPQHF	TGTGCCAGCAGCACCCTCAGGGAGGATCAGCCCCAGCATTTT	NA	TRBV27	TRBJ1-5	once
CASSPMGLAGVKRSTDTQYF	TGTGCCAGCTCACCCATGGGACTAGCGGGAGTCAAGCGAAGCACAGATACGCAGTATTTT	TRBD2	TRBV18	TRBJ2-3	NA
CASSPQSGQGASEAFF	TGTGCCAGCAGCCCACAGTCGGGACAGGGAGCATCTGAAGCTTTCTTT	TRBD1	TRBV7-2	TRBJ1-1	NA
CASSSLRGSYNEQFF	TGCGCCAGCAGCAGTCTCCGGGGGTCCTACAATGAGCAGTTCTTC	NA	TRBV5-1	TRBJ2-1	NA
CASSPGQTLMNTEAFF	TGTGCCAGCAGCCCGGGACAAACCTTAATGAACACTGAAGCTTTCTTT	NA	TRBV11-2	TRBJ1-1	NA
CSAGPGGNQPQHF	TGCAGCGCAGGACCGGGGGGCAATCAGCCCCAGCATTTT	NA	TRBV29-1	TRBJ1-5	NA
CASSRLGPETQYF	TGCGCCAGCAGCCGGCTAGGTCCAGAGACCCAGTACTTC	NA	TRBV4-1	TRBJ2-5	NA
CASSVGSQGGYGYTF	TGTGCCAGCAGCGTAGGATCTCAGGGAGGGTATGGCTACACCTTC	NA	TRBV9	TRBJ1-2	NA
CASSLDSLNTEAFF	TGCGCCAGCAGCTTGGACAGCTTGAACACTGAAGCTTTCTTT	NA	TRBV5-1	TRBJ1-1	NA
CASSAPLLTATEAFF	TGTGCCAGCAGCGCCCCTCTGTTGACAGCCACTGAAGCTTTCTTT	NA	TRBV6-1	TRBJ1-1	NA
CVSSQEWGGNSNQPQHF	TGTGTCAGCAGCCAAGAATGGGGAGGCAATAGCAATCAGCCCCAGCATTTT	NA	TRBV4-2	TRBJ1-5	NA
CASSATGNEGYTF	TGCGCCAGCAGCGCTACAGGGAACGAGGGCTACACCTTC	NA	TRBV5-1	TRBJ1-2	NA
CASSLTTVQETQYF	TGTGCCAGCAGTCTGACGACAGTCCAAGAGACCCAGTACTTC	NA	TRBV6-5	TRBJ2-5	once
CASTWTKTGGSGYTF	TGTGCCAGCACCTGGACCAAGACAGGGGGCTCTGGCTACACCTTC	TRBD1	TRBV5-6	TRBJ1-2	NA